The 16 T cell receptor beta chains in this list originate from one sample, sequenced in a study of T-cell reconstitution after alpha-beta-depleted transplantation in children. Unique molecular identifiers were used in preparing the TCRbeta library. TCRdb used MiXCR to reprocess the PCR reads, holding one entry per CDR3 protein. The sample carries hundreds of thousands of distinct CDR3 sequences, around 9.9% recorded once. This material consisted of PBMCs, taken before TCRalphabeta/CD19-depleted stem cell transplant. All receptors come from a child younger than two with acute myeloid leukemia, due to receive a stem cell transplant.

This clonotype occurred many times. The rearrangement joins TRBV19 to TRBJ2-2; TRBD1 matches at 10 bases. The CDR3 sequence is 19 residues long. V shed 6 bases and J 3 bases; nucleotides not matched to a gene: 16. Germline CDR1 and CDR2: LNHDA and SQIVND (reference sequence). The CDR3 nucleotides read TGTGCCAGTAGCCGAAAACCACCGGGACAGGGGACTGACACCGGGGAGCTGTTTTTT. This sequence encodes CASSRKPPGQGTDTGELFF.

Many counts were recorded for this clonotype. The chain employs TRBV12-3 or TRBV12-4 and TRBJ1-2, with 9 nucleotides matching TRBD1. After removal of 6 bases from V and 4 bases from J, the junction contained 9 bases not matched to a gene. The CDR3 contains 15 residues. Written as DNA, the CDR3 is TGTGCCAGCAGCCCGGGACAGGGCTCCGGCTATGGCTACACCTTC. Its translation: CASSPGQGSGYGYTF.

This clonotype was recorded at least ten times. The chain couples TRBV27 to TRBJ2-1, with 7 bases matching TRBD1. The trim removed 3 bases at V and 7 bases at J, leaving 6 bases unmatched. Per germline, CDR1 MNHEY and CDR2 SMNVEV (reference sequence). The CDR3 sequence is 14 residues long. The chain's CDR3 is CASSLARGLNEQFF. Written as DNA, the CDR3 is TGTGCCAGCAGTTTGGCCAGGGGGTTAAATGAGCAGTTCTTC.

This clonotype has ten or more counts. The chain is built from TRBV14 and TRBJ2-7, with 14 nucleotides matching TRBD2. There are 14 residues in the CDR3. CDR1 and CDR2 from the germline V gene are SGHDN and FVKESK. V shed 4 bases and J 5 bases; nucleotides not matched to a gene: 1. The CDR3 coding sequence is TGTGCCAGCAGCCGACTAGCGGGAGGGAACGAGCAGTACTTC. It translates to CASSRLAGGNEQYF.

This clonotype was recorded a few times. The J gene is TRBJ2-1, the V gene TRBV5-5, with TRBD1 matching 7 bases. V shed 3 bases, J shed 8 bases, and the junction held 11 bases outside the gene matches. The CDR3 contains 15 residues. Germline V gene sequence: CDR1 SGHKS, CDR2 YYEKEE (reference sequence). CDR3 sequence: CASSSIQGNGDEQFF. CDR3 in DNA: TGTGCCAGCAGCTCTATACAGGGGAATGGGGATGAGCAGTTCTTC.

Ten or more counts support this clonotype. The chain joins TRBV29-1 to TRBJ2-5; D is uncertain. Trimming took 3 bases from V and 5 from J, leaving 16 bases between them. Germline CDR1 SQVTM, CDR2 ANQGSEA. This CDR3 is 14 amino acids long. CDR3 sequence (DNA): TGCAGCGTTGATGGGCTGGAGCCTCCCGAGACCCAGTACTTC. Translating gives CSVDGLEPPETQYF.

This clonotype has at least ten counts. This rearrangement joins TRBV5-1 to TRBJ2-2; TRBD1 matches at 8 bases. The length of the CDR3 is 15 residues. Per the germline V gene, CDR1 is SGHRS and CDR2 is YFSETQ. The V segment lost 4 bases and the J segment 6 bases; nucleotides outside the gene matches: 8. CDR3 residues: CASSVTGTGAGELFF. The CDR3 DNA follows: TGCGCCAGCAGCGTCACCGGGACAGGAGCCGGGGAGCTGTTTTTT.

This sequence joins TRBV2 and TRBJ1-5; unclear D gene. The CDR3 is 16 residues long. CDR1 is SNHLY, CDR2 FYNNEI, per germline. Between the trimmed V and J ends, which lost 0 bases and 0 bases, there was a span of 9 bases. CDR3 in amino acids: CASSEARWYSNQPQHF. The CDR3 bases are TGTGCCAGCAGTGAAGCGCGTTGGTATAGCAATCAGCCCCAGCATTTT.

DNA of the CDR3: TGTGCCAGCAGTGAAGTGACTAGTTACGAGCAGTACTTC. Amino acids: CASSEVTSYEQYF. The rearrangement links TRBV2 to TRBJ2-7; possible D gene TRBD2, 6 bases. Per the germline V gene, CDR1 is SNHLY and CDR2 is FYNNEI. V was shortened by 1 base and J by 4 bases, with 8 bases between the two germline ends. The CDR3 spans 13 residues.

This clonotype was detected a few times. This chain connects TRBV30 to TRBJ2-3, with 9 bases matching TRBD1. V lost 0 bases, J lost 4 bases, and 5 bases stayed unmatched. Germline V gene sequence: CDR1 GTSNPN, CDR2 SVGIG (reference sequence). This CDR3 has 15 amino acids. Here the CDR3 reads CAWSVGTGPSDTQYF. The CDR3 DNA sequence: TGTGCCTGGAGTGTCGGGACAGGGCCATCAGATACGCAGTATTTT.

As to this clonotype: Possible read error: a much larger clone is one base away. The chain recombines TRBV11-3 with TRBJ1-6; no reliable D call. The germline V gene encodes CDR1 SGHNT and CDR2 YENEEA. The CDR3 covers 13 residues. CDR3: CTSSLDPRSPLHF. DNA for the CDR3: TGTACCAGCAGCTTAGATCCCAGATCACCCCTCCACTTT.

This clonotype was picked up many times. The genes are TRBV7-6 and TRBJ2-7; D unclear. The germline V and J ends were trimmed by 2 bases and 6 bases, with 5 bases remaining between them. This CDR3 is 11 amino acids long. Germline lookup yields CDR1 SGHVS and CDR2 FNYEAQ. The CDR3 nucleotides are TGTGCCAGCAGCTTATCGGCCGAGCAGTACTTC. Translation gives CASSLSAEQYF.

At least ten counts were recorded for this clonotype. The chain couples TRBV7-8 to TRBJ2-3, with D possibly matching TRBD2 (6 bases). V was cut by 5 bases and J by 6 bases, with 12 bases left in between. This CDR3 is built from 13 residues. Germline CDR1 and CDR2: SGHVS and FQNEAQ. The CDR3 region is CASSMGGVDTQYF. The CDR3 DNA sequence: TGTGCCAGCAGCATGGGGGGTGTTGATACGCAGTATTTT.

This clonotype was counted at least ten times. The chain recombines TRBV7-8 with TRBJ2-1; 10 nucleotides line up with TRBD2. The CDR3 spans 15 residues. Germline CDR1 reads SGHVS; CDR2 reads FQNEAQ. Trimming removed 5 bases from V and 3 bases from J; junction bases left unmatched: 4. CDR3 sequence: CASSVLAGVYNEQFF. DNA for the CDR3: TGTGCCAGCAGCGTTCTAGCGGGAGTCTACAATGAGCAGTTCTTC. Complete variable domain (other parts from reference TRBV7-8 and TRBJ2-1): GAGVSQSPRYKVAKRGQDVALRCDPISGHVSLFWYQQALGQGPEFLTYFQNEAQLDKSGLPSDRFFAERPEGSVSTLKIQRTQQEDSAVYLCASSVLAGVYNEQFFGPGTRLTVL.

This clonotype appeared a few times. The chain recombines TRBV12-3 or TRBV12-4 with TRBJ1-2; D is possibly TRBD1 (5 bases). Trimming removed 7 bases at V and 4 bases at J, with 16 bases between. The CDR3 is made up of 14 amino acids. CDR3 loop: CASTLGPQVYGYTF. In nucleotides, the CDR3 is TGTGCCAGCACCCTGGGGCCACAGGTCTATGGCTACACCTTC.

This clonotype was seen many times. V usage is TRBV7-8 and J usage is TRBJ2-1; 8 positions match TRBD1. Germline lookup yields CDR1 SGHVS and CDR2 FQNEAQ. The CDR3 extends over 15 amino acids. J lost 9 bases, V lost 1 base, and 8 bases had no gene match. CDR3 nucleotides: TGTGCCAGCAGCTTAGATGGGAGACAGGGGAGTGAGCAGTTCTTC. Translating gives CASSLDGRQGSEQFF.